The clone carrying this T cell receptor (beta chain) was seen many times. Its antigen remains unknown. These data originate in a study of T-cell reconstitution after alpha-beta-depleted transplantation in children. General study findings and limits: Some patients owed their high day-60 TCRbeta diversity to surviving recipient T cells and thymic progenitors. At around two months after transplant, the alpha-beta T cells were reportedly derived from several hundred expanded clones that came from non-depleted graft cells. Counts and diversity of T cells one year after transplant came mostly from newly produced T cells.

The CDR3 length is 14 residues. CDR1 and CDR2 (germline): SQVTM, ANQGSEA. Trimming cost V 4 bases and J 8 bases, with 18 bases left between them. Preparation of the TCRbeta library was carried out with unique molecular identifiers. MiXCR, applied by TCRdb to the PCR reads, yields one record per CDR3 protein. The data show about 200,000 distinct CDR3 sequences, just under 6.5% seen once. The sequenced sample was PBMCs, obtained before TCRalphabeta/CD19-depleted stem cell transplant. This receptor was identified in a girl under three years old with combined immunodeficiency, due to receive a stem cell transplant. V usage is TRBV29-1 and J usage is TRBJ2-1, with D maybe TRBD2 (6 bases). CDR3 nucleotides: TGCAGCGTTGCGCCTCAGGGACTGTACGATGAGCAGTTCTTC. Translation gives CSVAPQGLYDEQFF.